A single sample is the source of the 28 T cell receptor beta chains below, sequenced in a study of beta chain features in type 1 diabetes. Expressed TCRB transcripts were sequenced after all isolated RNA was converted to cDNA. Assay used: immunoSEQ multiplex PCR; TCRdb lists only in-frame clones, some missing. The profile shows approximately 120,000 clones, roughly 43% of them singletons. The sequenced material came from stem cell memory CD4+ T cells from blood. These receptors came from a woman under 30 in good health.

The chain combines TRBV6-4 with TRBJ1-2; tentatively, D is TRBD1 (6 bases). Germline V CDR1 and CDR2: MRHNA, SNTAGT. V dropped 0 bases and J dropped 8 bases, with 10 bases sitting between them. This CDR3 has 13 residues. CDR3 coding DNA: TGTGCCAGCAGTGACTCGGGGGCCGGGGGCTACACCTTC. Translated: CASSDSGAGGYTF.

The V gene is TRBV6-6, the J gene TRBJ2-7; the match to TRBD2 covers 7 bases. The ends lost 5 bases at V and 0 bases at J; junction bases unmatched: 10. Germline assignment: CDR1 MNHNY and CDR2 SVGAGI (reference sequence). This CDR3 is built from 16 residues. In nucleotides, the CDR3 is TGTGCCAGCAGTGTACCGCGGCGGGAGTTCTCCTACGAGCAGTACTTC. Translated: CASSVPRREFSYEQYF.

J is TRBJ2-5 and V is TRBV11-3; D perhaps matches TRBD2 (6 bases). V dropped 1 base and J dropped 7 bases, with 22 bases sitting between them. CDR1 is SGHNT, CDR2 YENEEA, per germline. This CDR3 spans 17 amino acids. CDR3 residues: CASSLGVWGDPPGTQYF. CDR3 DNA sequence: TGTGCCAGCAGCTTAGGCGTATGGGGGGACCCCCCCGGGACCCAGTACTTC.

This clone was detected only a few times. This chain joins TRBV29-1 and TRBJ2-1; maybe TRBD1 (6 bases). Germline V gene data show CDR1 as SQVTM and CDR2 as ANQGSEA. The CDR3 loop spans 13 amino acids. The V and J ends lost 3 bases and 5 bases respectively, with 11 bases between them. The CDR3 protein is CSVDRGVDNEQFF. The CDR3 DNA is TGCAGCGTTGACAGGGGAGTGGACAATGAGCAGTTCTTC.

This clone was observed a handful of times. The chain recombines TRBV9 with TRBJ2-2; TRBD1 agrees at 9 bases. The germline V gene encodes CDR1 SGDLS and CDR2 YYNGEE. Unmatched junction bases numbered 9, after V lost 2 bases and J lost 7 bases. The CDR3 runs 16 residues. The CDR3 loop reads CASSVLLYRGRGELFF. In DNA form, the CDR3 reads TGTGCCAGCAGCGTCCTACTATACAGGGGGCGCGGGGAGCTGTTTTTT.

The chain employs TRBV15 and TRBJ2-7; 7 positions match TRBD1. V was pared by 0 bases and J by 5 bases, with 7 bases of the junction left unmatched. CDR1 is LNHNV and CDR2 is YYDKDF in the germline V gene (reference sequence). The CDR3 contains 15 residues. The CDR3 DNA reads as TGTGCCACCAGCAGAGATAGGGACAGAGTCCACGAGCAGTACTTC. This codes for CATSRDRDRVHEQYF.

The V gene is TRBV7-8, the J gene TRBJ1-1, with unresolved D. This CDR3 has 15 amino acids. V shed 2 bases and J shed 6 bases, with 16 bases lying between them. CDR1 is SGHVS, CDR2 FQNEAQ, per germline. The CDR3, as DNA: TGTGCCAGCAGCTTACCTTTCCGGAGAGGCTCTGAAGCTTTCTTT. Its translation is CASSLPFRRGSEAFF.

This clone was counted only a few times. The rearrangement links TRBV29-1 to TRBJ1-1, with 10 positions matching TRBD1. The CDR3 has 13 amino acids. Germline values: CDR1 SQVTM, CDR2 ANQGSEA. V was clipped by 6 bases and J by 4 bases; unmatched bases: 5. The CDR3 nucleotides read TGCAGCGTAGACAGGGGGCCGGTCACTGAAGCTTTCTTT. It specifies CSVDRGPVTEAFF. Combining the CDR3 with reference TRBV29-1 and TRBJ1-1 gives the whole variable domain SAVISQKPSRDICQRGTSLTIQCQVDSQVTMMFWYRQQPGQSLTLIATANQGSEATYESGFVIDKFPISRPNLTFSTLTVSNMSPEDSSIYLCSVDRGPVTEAFFGQGTRLTVV.

This clone has a handful of counts. CDR3 residues: CASSLVRQGSAETQYF. The CDR3 DNA reads TGTGCCAGCAGCTTAGTCAGACAGGGAAGTGCGGAGACCCAGTACTTC. The V and J genes are TRBV5-4 and TRBJ2-5; 7 bases map to TRBD1. The trim removed 2 bases at V and 5 bases at J, leaving 12 bases unmatched. CDR1 and CDR2 from the germline V gene are SGHNT and YYREEE (reference sequence). The CDR3 runs to 16 residues.

This clone was seen more than once but under ten times. The V gene is TRBV5-6, the J gene TRBJ2-1, with TRBD2 matching 11 bases. In germline, CDR1 is SGHDT, CDR2 YYEEEE. The CDR3 totals 15 residues. The trim removed 3 bases at V and 9 bases at J, leaving 8 bases unmatched. This CDR3 reads CASSWKALAGAEQFF. The CDR3 DNA sequence: TGTGCCAGCAGCTGGAAGGCACTAGCGGGAGCTGAGCAGTTCTTC.

This clone was detected a few times. The chain couples TRBV28 to TRBJ2-4, with D perhaps matching TRBD1 (6 bases). The CDR3 has 16 residues. The germline V gene encodes CDR1 MDHEN and CDR2 SYDVKM. V lost 3 bases to trimming and J lost 2 bases, with 14 bases between them. CDR3 DNA: TGTGCCAGCAGTTTTCTTCCAGGGGTTTCCAAAAACATTCAGTACTTC. Protein sequence: CASSFLPGVSKNIQYF.

The CDR3 spells CATSRRSNRVGYTF. The CDR3 coding sequence is TGTGCCACCAGCAGACGCTCAAACAGGGTTGGCTACACCTTC. The chain combines TRBV15 with TRBJ1-2; D might be TRBD1 (6 bases). Per the germline V gene, CDR1 is LNHNV and CDR2 is YYDKDF (reference sequence). V was clipped by 2 bases and J by 7 bases, with 14 bases between them. The CDR3 contains 14 residues.

J is TRBJ2-7 and V is TRBV7-9; D perhaps matches TRBD2 (6 bases). Looked up from germline, CDR1 is SEHNR and CDR2 is FQNEAQ (reference sequence). Between the trimmed V and J ends, which lost 5 bases and 4 bases, there was a span of 18 bases. The CDR3 is made up of 15 amino acids. The CDR3 DNA follows: TGTGCCAGCAGCCCCCCCGGTCTAGCGCTATACGAGCAGTACTTC. This sequence encodes CASSPPGLALYEQYF.

The chain couples TRBV28 to TRBJ1-1, with D possibly being TRBD1 (6 bases). Germline CDR1 is MDHEN and CDR2 is SYDVKM. The CDR3 covers 14 residues. V shed 5 bases and J shed 5 bases, with 15 bases lying between them. The CDR3 DNA is TGTGCCAGCAGTCCGAATGGGGGGGCTACTGAAGCTTTCTTT. Protein: CASSPNGGATEAFF.

The chain has TRBV9 and TRBJ1-3; D gene ambiguous. In germline, CDR1 is SGDLS, CDR2 YYNGEE. This CDR3 contains 17 residues. V lost 0 bases to trimming and J lost 1 base, with 14 bases between them. The CDR3: CASSVVGRTPSGNTIYF. In nucleotides, the CDR3 is TGTGCCAGCAGCGTAGTTGGCAGGACTCCTTCTGGAAACACCATATATTTT.

The chain couples TRBV4-2 to TRBJ2-1; 12 bases match TRBD2. CDR1 and CDR2 (germline): LGHNA, YNFKEQ. Trimming removed 4 bases from V and 4 bases from J; junction bases left unmatched: 2. The CDR3 extends over 15 amino acids. The chain's CDR3 is CASSPSGRVYNEQFF. Here the CDR3 DNA reads TGTGCCAGCAGCCCTAGCGGGAGGGTATACAATGAGCAGTTCTTC.

The V gene is TRBV19, the J gene TRBJ2-1; maybe TRBD1 (6 bases). The CDR3 is made up of 12 amino acids. V lost 3 bases and J 10 bases, leaving 10 bases between the germline ends. Germline V gene lookup returns CDR1 LNHDA and CDR2 SQIVND (reference sequence). The CDR3 protein is CASSIRGLEQFF. CDR3 nucleotide sequence: TGTGCCAGTAGTATCAGGGGTTTAGAGCAGTTCTTC. The variable domain in full, completed from reference TRBV19 and TRBJ2-1, reads DGGITQSPKYLFRKEGQNVTLSCEQNLNHDAMYWYRQDPGQGLRLIYYSQIVNDFQKGDIAEGYSVSREKKESFPLTVTSAQKNPTAFYLCASSIRGLEQFFGPGTRLTVL.

The chain joins TRBV4-3 to TRBJ2-7; no definite D call. This CDR3 is 16 amino acids long. The ends were cut back, 0 bases at V and 0 bases at J, with 12 bases in the middle. Germline V lookup: CDR1 LGHNA, CDR2 YSLEER. This CDR3 reads CASSQEGSQSSYEQYF. The CDR3 bases are TGCGCCAGCAGCCAAGAGGGCAGTCAGAGCTCCTACGAGCAGTACTTC.

The sample holds a few counts of this clone. The V call is TRBV7-9, the J call TRBJ2-7; TRBD2 aligns across 12 bases. Germline trimming cut 4 bases from V and 4 bases from J; bases unmatched to any gene: 5. Germline V gives CDR1 SEHNR, CDR2 FQNEAQ (reference sequence). The CDR3 has 15 amino acids. CDR3 sequence: CASSSTSGRIYEQYF. CDR3 bases: TGTGCCAGCAGCTCCACTAGCGGGAGGATTTACGAGCAGTACTTC.

V is TRBV7-2 and J is TRBJ1-1; D may be TRBD1 (5 bases). In germline, CDR1 is SGHTA, CDR2 FQGNSA. The CDR3 has 15 amino acids. The germline V and J ends were trimmed by 5 bases and 2 bases, with 15 bases remaining between them. The CDR3 coding sequence is TGTGCCAGCAGCCCCGGGACTCCTATTAACACTGAAGCTTTCTTT. Translated: CASSPGTPINTEAFF.

Worth noting for this clone: The junction and the germline gene differ at one end; a read error may be behind it. The rearrangement links TRBV5-4 to TRBJ2-6, with a tentative D call TRBD1 (5 bases). This CDR3 contains 13 residues. In germline, CDR1 is SGHNT, CDR2 YYREEE (reference sequence). The CDR3: CASSSSGANVPTF. CDR3 sequence (DNA): TGTGCCAGCAGCAGTTCTGGGGCCAACGTCCCGACTTTC.

The chain has TRBV14 and TRBJ2-1; 9 nucleotides match TRBD1. The CDR3 covers 16 residues. Germline assignment: CDR1 SGHDN and CDR2 FVKESK. V was clipped by 1 base and J by 6 bases; unmatched bases: 7. Here the CDR3 reads CASSQGDRVRGNEQFF. DNA of the CDR3: TGTGCCAGCAGCCAAGGGGACAGGGTAAGGGGCAATGAGCAGTTCTTC. The variable domain in full, with the rest retrieved from reference TRBV14 and TRBJ2-1, is EAGVTQFPSHSVIEKGQTVTLRCDPISGHDNLYWYRRVMGKEIKFLLHFVKESKQDESGMPNNRFLAERTGGTYSTLKVQPAELEDSGVYFCASSQGDRVRGNEQFFGPGTRLTVL.

This clone has just a few counts. V usage is TRBV7-9 and J usage is TRBJ2-2; D may be TRBD2 (5 bases). This CDR3 contains 13 residues. Trimming shortened V by 2 bases and J by 5 bases, and 6 bases separated the two germline ends. Germline V gene sequence: CDR1 SEHNR, CDR2 FQNEAQ (reference sequence). CDR3 region: CASSLPGTGELFF. The CDR3 coding sequence is TGTGCCAGCAGCTTACCGGGAACCGGGGAGCTGTTTTTT. The complete variable domain, with remaining parts taken from reference TRBV7-9 and TRBJ2-2, reads DTGVSQNPRHKITKRGQNVTFRCDPISEHNRLYWYRQTLGQGPEFLTYFQNEAQLEKSRLLSDRFSAERPKGSFSTLEIQRTEQGDSAMYLCASSLPGTGELFFGEGSRLTVL.

This clone was seen more than once but under ten times. The chain uses TRBV5-1 and TRBJ2-7; TRBD1 agrees at 9 bases. The CDR3 length is 14 residues. Germline values: CDR1 SGHRS, CDR2 YFSETQ. J lost 2 bases, V lost 3 bases, and 3 bases had no gene match. CDR3 region: CASSSQGATYEQYF. Here the CDR3 DNA reads TGCGCCAGCAGCTCACAGGGGGCAACCTACGAGCAGTACTTC.

The genes are TRBV11-2 and TRBJ1-6, with a weak D call TRBD1 (6 bases). V lost 6 bases to trimming and J lost 9 bases, with 6 bases between them. Germline CDR1 SGHAT, CDR2 FQNNGV. The CDR3 consists of 11 residues. As DNA, the CDR3 is TGTGCCAGCAGAGGGGGTTCACCCCTCCACTTT. Its translation is CASRGGSPLHF. The full variable domain, rest sourced from reference TRBV11-2 and TRBJ1-6, is EAGVAQSPRYKIIEKRQSVAFWCNPISGHATLYWYQQILGQGPKLLIQFQNNGVVDDSQLPKDRFSAERLKGVDSTLKIQPAKLEDSAVYLCASRGGSPLHFGNGTRLTVT.

The chain joins TRBV18 to TRBJ1-1; D may be TRBD1 (5 bases). This CDR3 is 15 amino acids long. The V gene lost 6 bases and the J gene lost 1 base, with 15 bases spanning the gap. Germline V gives CDR1 KGHSH, CDR2 LQKENI. DNA for the CDR3: TGTGCCAGCTCTCGGACATTAGAGACGAACACTGAAGCTTTCTTT. It encodes CASSRTLETNTEAFF.

This clone has a handful of counts. The V and J genes are TRBV7-8 and TRBJ1-5; D perhaps matches TRBD1 (5 bases). CDR1 SGHVS and CDR2 FQNEAQ come from the germline V gene. The CDR3 runs to 15 residues. Trimming took 1 base from V and 5 from J, leaving 12 bases between them. CDR3 bases: TGTGCCAGCAGCTTAGTGGCTAGGGGCCATCAGCCCCAGCATTTT. It codes for CASSLVARGHQPQHF. The variable domain in full, completed from reference TRBV7-8 and TRBJ1-5, reads GAGVSQSPRYKVAKRGQDVALRCDPISGHVSLFWYQQALGQGPEFLTYFQNEAQLDKSGLPSDRFFAERPEGSVSTLKIQRTQQEDSAVYLCASSLVARGHQPQHFGDGTRLSIL.

This chain links TRBV6-6 with TRBJ1-2; tentatively, D is TRBD1 (6 bases). Trimming stripped 6 bases from V and 1 base from J, with 9 bases between. This CDR3 region has 13 residues. The germline V gene has CDR1 MNHNY and CDR2 SVGAGI (reference sequence). CDR3 in amino acids: CASRPDSNYGYTF. Written as DNA, the CDR3 is TGTGCCAGCAGACCGGACAGTAACTATGGCTACACCTTC.